The entry below gives a single T cell receptor (beta chain) sequence along with its context. What antigen it recognizes has not been identified. Per-base qualities were not stored, and no clone one base away is much larger. The sample is drawn from a study of Tregs in tolerant kidney transplant recipients (dated by TCRdb to the late 2010s). With regard to the full study: TCRbeta sequencing was used in the study to identify donor-specific regulatory T cells before combined kidney and bone marrow transplantation, and the identified cells were then tracked after transplant. In a few healthy controls, several methods of expanding Tregs specific for an allogeneic donor were compared by TCRbeta repertoire sequencing. The paper's findings and limits, for the study overall: Expanding Tregs with activated donor B cells appeared to identify the most biologically relevant and donor-specific TCRbeta repertoire. Biological reproducibility was not directly assessed, although technical replication error appeared to be minimal. Because only a small number of patients were included, the study had limitations, and the results will need to be validated in larger populations as well as under other immunosuppression protocols.

For TCRbeta CDR3 sequencing, genomic DNA from the sorted cells was extracted using the QIAGEN DNeasy Blood and Tissue Kit. High-throughput TCRbeta CDR3 sequencing, which included PCR amplification with bias correction and internal controls, was done commercially through immunoSEQ. The authors' analysis ran thus. Unique productive TCRbeta sequences were defined by CDR3 nucleotide sequence where primers matched, and otherwise by CDR3 amino acid sequence together with Vbeta and Jbeta genes. As a correction for sorting error, sequences shared between sorted populations at a frequency ratio of 2:1 or less were discarded, and the remaining shared sequences were assigned to the higher population. Sequences were defined as donor-reactive when expanded at least 5-fold in CFSE-low cells versus unstimulated cells and present at a frequency of at least 0.01% in CFSE-low cells. Repertoire divergence was quantified by Jensen-Shannon divergence calculated from the top 100 TCRbeta sequences ranked by frequency. For any sample with multiple sequencing runs, sorting error was corrected in each run separately before the runs were pooled. In TCRdb, the immuneACCESS table is reduced to in-frame sequences with V and J assigned. These tables do not hold every clone; where another copy was compared, an unresolved V gene accounts for under half, and the others remain unexplained. V, J and clone size derive from that table, while D and trimming were established from the DNA sequence. The sample includes roughly 250,000 clones, with around 81% observed a single time. The ten largest account for 0.64% of the sample.

Thawed PBMCs were FACS-sorted into unstimulated Tregs (CD4+CD25+CD127-), CD4+ non-Tregs (CD4+CD25-), CD4 cells and CD8 cells. Healthy control blood came either as purchased buffy coats or from healthy volunteers. Healthy control blood was processed to PBMCs by Ficoll density gradient and cryopreserved, and patient PBMCs were collected before and after transplant. CDR1 SGHRS and CDR2 YFSETQ were looked up in the germline V gene. The CDR3 runs 14 amino acids, cysteine and phenylalanine included. The retained sequence is limited to the CDR3, 42 bases, with the frame set at the first base. V has 0 bases trimmed and J has 8 bases trimmed; junction bases matching no gene number 4.

Here the chain combines TRBV5-1 and TRBJ1-4; a stretch of 7 junction bases matches TRBD1. The receptor's source is a human donor in good health. Input material: CD4+ T cells from blood. The DNA sequence is as follows: TGCGCCAGCAGCTTGGAGACAGGGAGAGAAAAACTGTTTTTT. The translation is CASSLETGREKLFF.